Below, 29 T cell receptor beta chains from the same sample are listed, as sequenced in a study of tumor and adjacent non-tumor tissue in lung cancer. A modified ARM-PCR protocol with three rounds of nested PCR amplified TCRbeta. TCRdb analysed the multiplex PCR reads with MiXCR anew, one entry per CDR3 protein. The data contain around 74,000 distinct CDR3 sequences, 55% to 70% of them singletons. This sample's RNA came from whole unsorted tissue. The sequenced material came from lung tumor tissue. The origin of the receptors is a woman aged 70-85 years with non-small cell lung cancer.

A few counts support this clonotype. This chain joins TRBV20-1 and TRBJ2-7, with 7 bases identical to TRBD2. The CDR3 spans 16 residues. Germline V gene data show CDR1 as DFQATT and CDR2 as SNEGSKA (reference sequence). Losses at the gene ends were 1 base for V and 7 bases for J; bases not matched to a gene: 16. The CDR3 DNA reads as TGCAGTGCTAGAGTCGTTTCCTGGGAGGGCCGAAGGGAGCAGTACTTC. Encoded protein: CSARVVSWEGRREQYF.

Worth noting for this clonotype: Without the conserved terminal phenylalanine or tryptophan, this CDR3 likely stems from a read error. The limits of the CDR3 on the DNA are not certain, so only TCRdb's listed CDR3 is given. V usage is TRBV5-5 and J usage is TRBJ2-2; the table assigns TRBD1, which was not confirmed against the DNA. Germline CDR1 and CDR2: SGHKS and YYEKEE (reference sequence). The CDR3 has 15 residues if both end residues are counted. The CDR3: CASSLRTGDTGELFL.

For this clonotype: A much bigger clone sits one base away, suggesting this may be a read error. The chain has TRBV28 and TRBJ2-5; maybe TRBD1 (6 bases). The ends were cut back, 3 bases at V and 2 bases at J, with 16 bases in the middle. Germline CDR1 reads MDHEN; CDR2 reads SYDVKM. The CDR3 extends over 16 amino acids. The CDR3 DNA follows: TGTGCCAGCAGTTTCCCGCGGATAGGGGGACAAGAGACCCAGTACTTC. It codes for CASSFPRIGGQETQYF.

Comments on this clonotype: Being one base from a much bigger clone, this may be a read error. The final CDR3 position lacks the conserved phenylalanine or tryptophan, pointing to a likely read error. The chain has TRBV14 and TRBJ2-1; maybe TRBD1 (6 bases). The V end lost 0 bases, the J end lost 12 bases, and 12 bases lay between the germline ends. Germline V lookup: CDR1 SGHDN, CDR2 FVKESK. The CDR3 runs 13 residues. Written as DNA, the CDR3 is TGTGCCAGCAGCCAAGATAGGGGGAGAACGCAGTTCTTA. This encodes CASSQDRGRTQFL.

The gene calls are TRBV19 and TRBJ1-1; TRBD1 aligns across 8 bases. Germline V CDR1 and CDR2: LNHDA, SQIVND (reference sequence). CDR3 length: 16 residues. The J segment lost 1 base and the V segment lost 3 bases, leaving 7 bases of the junction unmatched. The CDR3 loop reads CASSIDRGGGNTEAFF. CDR3 nucleotides: TGTGCCAGTAGTATTGACAGGGGAGGAGGGAACACTGAAGCTTTCTTT.

The chain carries TRBV11-1 and TRBJ2-1; D may be TRBD2 (6 bases). CDR1 and CDR2 from the germline V gene are SGHAT and FQDESV (reference sequence). The CDR3 covers 14 residues. CDR3 sequence: CVISLEGGPYEQFF. Here the CDR3 DNA reads TGTGTCATCAGCTTAGAGGGAGGACCTTATGAGCAGTTCTTC.

This clonotype was seen a handful of times. It may be a read error: a sequence one base away is much more abundant. The chain carries TRBV7-8 and TRBJ2-1, with D uncertain. Trimming left V 6 bases short and J 3 bases short, with 21 bases between. This CDR3 spans 17 amino acids. Germline V lookup: CDR1 SGHVS, CDR2 FQNEAQ. CDR3 nucleotides: TGTGCCAGCAGATCAACACTGGGATCCTTGGGCTACAATGAGCAGTTCTTC. It specifies CASRSTLGSLGYNEQFF.

Comment on this clonotype: At one end, the junction sequence differs from germline, possibly due to a read error. V usage is TRBV6-5 and J usage is TRBJ2-1, with TRBD2 matching 11 bases. Germline CDR1 MNHEY, CDR2 SVGAGI. The CDR3 loop spans 21 amino acids. The DNA of the CDR3 is TGTGCCAGCAGTCCCTCCCTCACCGAACTAGCGGGAGTGCGCTCCTACAATGAGCGGTTCTTC. It encodes CASSPSLTELAGVRSYNERFF.

This clonotype was found a few times. The chain carries TRBV11-1 and TRBJ2-1; tentative D call: TRBD1 (6 bases). Germline CDR1 SGHAT, CDR2 FQDESV (reference sequence). Trimming pared 2 bases from V and 5 bases from J, leaving 19 bases between. The CDR3 extends over 17 amino acids. The CDR3 DNA follows: TGTGCCAGCAGCTTAAGAGTCCCGCCGACAGGAGACAATGAGCAGTTCTTC. Amino acid sequence: CASSLRVPPTGDNEQFF.

CDR3 region: CASSTPTGDKEKLFF. Written as DNA, the CDR3 is TGTGCCAGCAGTACTCCGACAGGGGATAAAGAGAAACTGTTTTTT. This rearrangement joins TRBV28 to TRBJ1-4; 8 bases are shared with TRBD1. The ends lost 5 bases at V and 11 bases at J; junction bases unmatched: 13. Per the germline V gene, CDR1 is MDHEN and CDR2 is SYDVKM. The CDR3 contains 15 residues.

The rearrangement uses TRBV6-2 or TRBV6-3 and TRBJ2-3; D is unclear. The CDR3 has 14 amino acids. Germline V CDR1 and CDR2: MNHEY, SVGEGT. V was cut by 0 bases and J by 6 bases, with 10 bases left in between. The CDR3 nucleotides read TGTGCCAGCAGTTACTCGTTCCGATTTGATACGCAGTATTTT. This translates into CASSYSFRFDTQYF.

The chain links TRBV12-3 or TRBV12-4 to TRBJ2-1; 11 bases match TRBD1. The CDR3 covers 21 residues. The junction had 15 bases not matched to a gene; V was cut back by 2 bases and J by 0 bases. The CDR3 sequence is CASSLSYGTGGFGSSYNEQFF. CDR3 DNA sequence: TGTGCCAGCAGTTTATCCTATGGGACAGGGGGGTTCGGAAGCTCCTACAATGAGCAGTTCTTC.

The rearrangement uses TRBV6-1 and TRBJ2-1; D tentatively reads TRBD1 or TRBD2 (5 bases each). The V gene's germline CDR1 is MNHNS and CDR2 SASEGT. Trimming shortened V by 5 bases and J by 2 bases, and 19 bases separated the two germline ends. The CDR3 consists of 17 residues. CDR3 nucleotides: TGTGCCAGCAGTCCCTCGGGGCATGAGGGCCCCTACAATGAGCAGTTCTTC. Translating it yields CASSPSGHEGPYNEQFF.

Note on this clonotype: One end of the junction varies from germline; a read error may be responsible. The chain has TRBV12-3 or TRBV12-4 and TRBJ2-7; unclear D gene. The CDR3 extends over 13 amino acids. The CDR3 DNA is TGTGCCAGCAGTACCCATTCTAGGTTCGAGCAATACTTC. This gives the protein CASSTHSRFEQYF.

As for this clonotype: Just one base apart from a much larger clone, this may be a read error. This sequence joins TRBV4-2 and TRBJ2-1; maybe TRBD2 (5 bases). The germline V and J ends were trimmed by 2 bases and 2 bases, with 13 bases remaining between them. This CDR3 is built from 16 residues. Germline V gene data show CDR1 as LGHNA and CDR2 as YNFKEQ. The CDR3 region has the DNA TGTGCCAGCAGCCAAAATAGCAGGAGGACCTACAATGAGCAGTTCTTC. Translating it yields CASSQNSRRTYNEQFF.

On this clonotype: An end of the junction does not agree with germline; a read error may underlie this. The rearrangement links TRBV6-1 to TRBJ1-5, with D possibly matching TRBD1 (5 bases). Germline values: CDR1 MNHNS, CDR2 SASEGT. This CDR3 region has 14 residues. The CDR3 sequence is CTSSEGWGYQSQHF. CDR3 DNA: TGTACCAGCAGTGAGGGTTGGGGCTATCAGTCCCAGCATTTT.

Comment on this clonotype: Relative to the germline gene, one junction end is altered; a read error may explain this. The V and J genes are TRBV20-1 and TRBJ2-1, with D perhaps being TRBD1 or TRBD2 (7 bases each). Looked up from germline, CDR1 is DFQATT and CDR2 is SNEGSKA (reference sequence). The CDR3 totals 15 residues. As DNA, the CDR3 is TGCAGTGGCCAGGGACGTCAGGGGGGGTACAATGAACAGTTCTTC. Translated: CSGQGRQGGYNEQFF.

In the case of this clonotype: The junction and the germline gene differ at one end; a read error may be behind it. The chain combines TRBV11-1 with TRBJ2-5; possibly TRBD2 for D (6 bases). CDR1 and CDR2 from the germline V gene are SGHAT and FQDESV (reference sequence). The CDR3 is 15 amino acids. CDR3 residues: CASSLKAGWQETQYF. DNA for the CDR3: TGTGCCAGTAGCTTAAAGGCGGGATGGCAAGAGACCCAGTACTTC. The entire variable domain, with the rest obtained from reference TRBV11-1 and TRBJ2-5, is as follows: EAEVAQSPRYKITEKSQAVAFWCDPISGHATLYWYRQILGQGPELLVQFQDESVVDDSQLPKDRFSAERLKGVDSTLKIQPAELGDSAMYLCASSLKAGWQETQYFGPGTRLLVL.

Comments on this clonotype: Germline is not matched at one junction end, which may reflect a read error. V usage is TRBV28 and J usage is TRBJ2-7; possibly TRBD1 or TRBD2 for D (5 bases each). The CDR3 runs 19 residues. CDR1 and CDR2 (germline): MDHEN, SYDVKM. For the CDR3, the DNA is TGTGCCAGCAGTATTCCTACAGGCATTAACGGAGCTGGGACCTACGAGCGGTACTTC. Translated, it gives CASSIPTGINGAGTYERYF.

CDR3 in amino acids: CASSPVTGGTGEQFF. Here the CDR3 DNA reads TGCGCCAGCAGCCCTGTGACTGGCGGGACTGGGGAGCAGTTCTTC. The chain combines TRBV5-1 with TRBJ2-1; tentative D call: TRBD2 (6 bases). Germline loops: CDR1 SGHRS, CDR2 YFSETQ. The CDR3 is made up of 15 amino acids. The V end was cut by 4 bases, the J end by 10 bases, with 21 bases between.

There are many counts of this clonotype. The chain carries TRBV11-2 and TRBJ2-5; the match to TRBD2 covers 9 bases. The V segment lost 5 bases and the J segment 3 bases; nucleotides outside the gene matches: 13. CDR3 length equals 17 residues. Per the germline V gene, CDR1 is SGHAT and CDR2 is FQNNGV. The CDR3 DNA follows: TGTGCCAGCAGCCGAACGGAGGGGACTAGCCGAAAAGAGACCCAGTACTTC. Encoded protein: CASSRTEGTSRKETQYF.

Points on this clonotype: It is likely a read error, because the conserved phenylalanine at the end of the CDR3 is missing. V gene TRBV4-1 combines with J gene TRBJ1-3; unclear D gene. Germline-derived CDR1 and CDR2 are MGHRA and YSYEKL. CDR3 length: 12 amino acids. CDR3 in DNA: TGCGTCAGCAGTTTCTCCGGAAACACCATATATTTG. This gives the protein CVSSFSGNTIYL.

Turning to this clonotype: One junction end does not reproduce the germline sequence, and a read error may be involved. The CDR3 sequence is CTSSRDSTDMRYF. The CDR3, as DNA: TGTACCAGCAGCCGAGACAGCACAGATATGCGGTATTTT. This sequence joins TRBV6-2 or TRBV6-3 and TRBJ2-3, with D possibly being TRBD1 (5 bases). The CDR3 length is 13 residues. Germline V gene lookup returns CDR1 MNHEY and CDR2 SVGEGT.

The chain employs TRBV20-1 and TRBJ2-7; D not certain. The germline V gene has CDR1 DFQATT and CDR2 SNEGSKA (reference sequence). Trimming shortened V by 2 bases and J by 4 bases, and 6 bases separated the two germline ends. The CDR3 runs to 11 residues. The CDR3 nucleotides are TGCAGTGCTAGATCGGTTTACGAGCAGTACTTC. Protein sequence: CSARSVYEQYF.

This clonotype is a singleton in its sample. The rearrangement links TRBV10-2 to TRBJ1-2; D ambiguous. Per germline, CDR1 WSHSY and CDR2 SAAADI. The V end was cut by 6 bases, the J end by 12 bases, with 23 bases between. The CDR3 covers 14 residues. The CDR3 here is CASSFGGSAGGHTF. Here the CDR3 DNA reads TGCGCCAGCAGCTTCGGCGGTTCTGCTGGAGGCCACACCTTC.

The chain couples TRBV20-1 to TRBJ2-1; TRBD2 agrees at 11 bases. Germline CDR1 DFQATT, CDR2 SNEGSKA (reference sequence). CDR3 size: 15 residues. V dropped 6 bases and J dropped 5; count of bases not matched to a gene: 9. The CDR3 DNA is TGCAGTGCCGAAGGGGGACTAGCGGTTGACAATGAGCAGTTCTTC. It codes for CSAEGGLAVDNEQFF.

This clonotype was seen repeatedly, ten times or more. V gene TRBV2 combines with J gene TRBJ2-3; D unresolved. This CDR3 spans 16 amino acids. Germline V gene data show CDR1 as SNHLY and CDR2 as FYNNEI. V was pared by 7 bases and J by 2 bases, with 19 bases between. CDR3 nucleotides: TGTGCCAGCAAGAGCCGCGAAGAATCCTACACAGATACGCAGTATTTT. Translating it yields CASKSREESYTDTQYF.

In the case of this clonotype: A read error may explain this, as a much larger clone is one base away. The chain joins TRBV7-9 to TRBJ2-1; perhaps TRBD1 as D (6 bases). CDR3 size: 15 residues. CDR1 is SEHNR, CDR2 FQNEAQ, per germline (reference sequence). Here the CDR3 DNA reads TGTGCCAGCAGCTTAGTTGCACAGGGTGAGAATGAATCCCTCTTC. Protein: CASSLVAQGENESLF. Based on the CDR3 plus reference TRBV7-9 and TRBJ2-1, the full variable domain is DTGVSQNPRHKITKRGQNVTFRCDPISEHNRLYWYRQTLGQGPEFLTYFQNEAQLEKSRLLSDRFSAERPKGSFSTLEIQRTEQGDSAMYLCASSLVAQGENESLFGPGTRLTVL.

This chain uses TRBV28 with TRBJ2-7; D uncertain. The CDR3 totals 14 residues. V was cut by 6 bases and J by 4 bases, with 16 bases left in between. The germline CDR1 and CDR2 sequences are MDHEN and SYDVKM. The CDR3 loop reads CASSVPPRRYEQYF. The CDR3 DNA sequence: TGTGCCAGCAGCGTTCCCCCCCGGCGGTACGAGCAGTACTTC.